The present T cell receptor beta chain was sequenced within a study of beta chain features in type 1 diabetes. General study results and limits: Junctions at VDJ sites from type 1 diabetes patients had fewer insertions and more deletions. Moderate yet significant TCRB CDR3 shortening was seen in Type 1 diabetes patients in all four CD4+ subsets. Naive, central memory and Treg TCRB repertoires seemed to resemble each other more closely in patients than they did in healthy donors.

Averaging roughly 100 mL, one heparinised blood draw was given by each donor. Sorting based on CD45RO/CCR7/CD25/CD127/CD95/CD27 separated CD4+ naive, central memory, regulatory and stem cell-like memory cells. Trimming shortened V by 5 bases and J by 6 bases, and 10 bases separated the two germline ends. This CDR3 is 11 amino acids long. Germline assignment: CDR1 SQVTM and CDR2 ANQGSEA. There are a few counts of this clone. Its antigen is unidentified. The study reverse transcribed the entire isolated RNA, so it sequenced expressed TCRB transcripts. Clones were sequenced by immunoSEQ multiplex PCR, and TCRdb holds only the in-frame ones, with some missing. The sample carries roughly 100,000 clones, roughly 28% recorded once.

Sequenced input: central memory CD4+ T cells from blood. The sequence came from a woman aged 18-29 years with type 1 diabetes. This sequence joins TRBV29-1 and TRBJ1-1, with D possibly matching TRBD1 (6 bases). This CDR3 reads CSVSEGAEAFF. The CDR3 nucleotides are TGCAGCGTTTCAGAGGGGGCTGAAGCTTTCTTT.